These T cell receptor beta chains were read from a single sample in a study of T-cell reconstitution after alpha-beta-depleted transplantation in children. TCRdb independently ran MiXCR on the PCR reads; one entry per CDR3 protein. The table has roughly 490,000 distinct CDR3 sequences, around 10% seen once; the top ten hold roughly 15%. Sample: PBMCs, mostly from graft donor cells, taken 180 days after TCRalphabeta/CD19-depleted stem cell transplant. Receptor source: a female patient between 2 and 15 years old who had a stem cell transplant for aplastic anemia, so the T cells may come from the graft donor. The CDR3 runs from the conserved cysteine through the conserved F or W. Fields, in order: D gene, V gene, clone size, J gene, CDR3 DNA, CDR3 protein. D genes are given only for firm matches. Clone size is not always given. Where it is, it says once, few, many or a class for expanded clones.

-	TRBV30	-	TRBJ1-5	TGTGCCTGGCAGGGACGCCACAATCAGCCCCAGCATTTT	CAWQGRHNQPQHF
-	TRBV20-1	-	TRBJ1-5	TGCAGTGCTAAGCCGGAACAGGGCTTTTCACGGCCCCAGCATTTT	CSAKPEQGFSRPQHF
-	TRBV28	-	TRBJ2-5	TGTGCCAGCCGTAGAGGTGGGACAGAGACCCAGTACTTC	CASRRGGTETQYF
-	TRBV6-2/TRBV6-3	few	TRBJ2-1	TGTGCCAGCAGTTACGAGCAGCGACCGCCTGGGGATGAGCAGTTCTTC	CASSYEQRPPGDEQFF
TRBD2	TRBV5-1	-	TRBJ2-2	TGCGCCAGCAGCCCAGGACTAGCGGGAGTCTTGGACACCGGGGAGCTGTTTTTT	CASSPGLAGVLDTGELFF
TRBD1	TRBV25-1	many	TRBJ2-3	TGTGCCAGCAGTTCGACAGGGAGCACAGATACGCAGTATTTT	CASSSTGSTDTQYF
-	TRBV12-3/TRBV12-4	few	TRBJ2-3	TGTGCCAGCAGTTTATTGATAGCGAGTCTAACAGATACGCAGTATTTT	CASSLLIASLTDTQYF
-	TRBV5-1	-	TRBJ2-5	TGCGCCAGCAGCCCCCCCATCGGGGCCCAAGAGACCCAGTACTTC	CASSPPIGAQETQYF
-	TRBV27	many	TRBJ1-5	TGTGCCAGCAGTCCTGGGGGGCCGGGAGGCAATCAGCCCCAGCATTTT	CASSPGGPGGNQPQHF
-	TRBV7-2	-	TRBJ1-2	TGTGCCAGCAGCTTAGTACAGGCCTATGGCTACACCTTC	CASSLVQAYGYTF
-	TRBV29-1	-	TRBJ1-6	TGCAGCGTGGGGATAAACAGGGAGTTGAGGAATTCACCCCTCCACTTT	CSVGINRELRNSPLHF
-	TRBV15	many	TRBJ2-3	TGTGCCACCAGCAGCGCATCAGGGAGCAGGGGTGCGGATACGCAGTATTTT	CATSSASGSRGADTQYF
-	TRBV19	-	TRBJ1-5	TGTGCCAGTAGTATAGTCGGGGACGGGAGCAATCAGCCCCAGCATTTT	CASSIVGDGSNQPQHF
TRBD1	TRBV27	few	TRBJ2-7	TGTGCCAGCAGTTCCCGAGTTCTACACCGGGACAGGGACCACGAGCAGTACTTC	CASSSRVLHRDRDHEQYF
TRBD2	TRBV7-2	-	TRBJ2-7	TGTGCCAGCAGCTTATCCCCTAGCGGGAGCAACGAGCAGTACTTC	CASSLSPSGSNEQYF
TRBD2	TRBV3-1	few	TRBJ2-7	TGTGCCAGCACCCAAGCGGGAGACTCCTACGAGCAGTACTTC	CASTQAGDSYEQYF
TRBD2	TRBV5-1	few	TRBJ2-1	TGCGCCAGCAGCACTAGCGGGACGTCCTACAATGAGCAGTTCTTC	CASSTSGTSYNEQFF
TRBD2	TRBV29-1	few	TRBJ2-1	TGCAGCGTTGAAGACCCTGCGGGAGTGGGCTACAATGAGCAGTTCTTC	CSVEDPAGVGYNEQFF
-	TRBV7-9	few	TRBJ2-2	TGTGCCAGCAGCTTGCCGGGACATCTGAACACCGGGGAGCTGTTTTTT	CASSLPGHLNTGELFF
TRBD2	TRBV7-9	-	TRBJ2-1	TGTGCCAGCAGCTTTGCAGCGGGATACAAGTTCTTC	CASSFAAGYKFF
TRBD1	TRBV6-2/TRBV6-3	many	TRBJ1-2	TGTGCCAGCAGACCCAGACAGGGGGCCCATGGCTATGGCTACACCTTC	CASRPRQGAHGYGYTF
-	TRBV9	-	TRBJ2-5	TGTGCCAGCAGCGTAGGTGGGGCCCAAGAGACCCAGTACTTC	CASSVGGAQETQYF
-	TRBV7-9	-	TRBJ1-5	TGTGCCATCAGCTTAGCTCGCGGGGGCGAGGGCAATCAGCCCCAGCATTTT	CAISLARGGEGNQPQHF
-	TRBV4-1	few	TRBJ1-5	TGCGCCAGCAGCCAAGACATTCCCTCGTCTCAGCCCCAGCATTTT	CASSQDIPSSQPQHF
-	TRBV20-1	few	TRBJ2-3	TGCAGTGCTAGAGATGGTTCAGGCCCTGGGGATACGCAGTATTTT	CSARDGSGPGDTQYF
TRBD1	TRBV7-3	-	TRBJ1-4	TGTGCCAGCAGCTTAACGTACAGGGGGCGGGAAAAACTGTTTTTT	CASSLTYRGREKLFF
-	TRBV6-5	many	TRBJ1-6	TGTGCCAGCAGTTACTCACAGGGTGAGAAGTCACCCCTCCACTTT	CASSYSQGEKSPLHF
-	TRBV5-5	few	TRBJ2-1	TGTGCCAGCAGCCGGACTGGGAACAATGAGCAGTTCTTC	CASSRTGNNEQFF
-	TRBV29-1	-	TRBJ1-1	TGCAGCGCTGAACAGGGTCTCGCGGGTAAGGCTTTCTTT	CSAEQGLAGKAFF
TRBD2	TRBV20-1	many	TRBJ2-1	TGCAGTGGGGTAGCGTGGCGGGAGCGGTCCTACAATGAGCAGTTCTTC	CSGVAWRERSYNEQFF
-	TRBV29-1	-	TRBJ2-7	TGCAGCGTTGGTGGTCAGGATCCTTTATCTTACGAGCAGTACTTC	CSVGGQDPLSYEQYF
-	TRBV25-1	many	TRBJ2-1	TGTGCCAGCAGTGAATTCGCGGGGAGGATATACAATGAGCAGTTCTTC	CASSEFAGRIYNEQFF
-	TRBV6-2/TRBV6-3	few	TRBJ2-1	TGTGCCAGCAGTTGGAGCTTACCGGGTGAGCAGTTCTTC	CASSWSLPGEQFF
-	TRBV12-5	-	TRBJ2-5	TGTGCTAGTGGCCCGGAGGGTTTAGAGACCCATTACTTC	CASGPEGLETHYF
TRBD1	TRBV7-9	many	TRBJ2-5	TGTGCCAGCAGCCGAACAGGGGCCCAAGAGACCCAGTACTTC	CASSRTGAQETQYF
TRBD1	TRBV28	many	TRBJ1-5	TGTGCCAGCAGCTCACCGGGACAGGGAGACCAGCCCCAGCATTTT	CASSSPGQGDQPQHF
TRBD1	TRBV4-1	few	TRBJ1-5	TGCGCCAGCAGCCAAGGACAGGGGGTGGGTCAGCCCCAGCATTTT	CASSQGQGVGQPQHF
TRBD1	TRBV20-1	-	TRBJ2-7	TGCAGTGCTAAACAGGGGAGCCCCTACGAGCAGTACTTC	CSAKQGSPYEQYF
-	TRBV4-3	many	TRBJ1-1	TGCGCCAGCAGCCTAAACATGAGGAACACTGAAGCTTTCTTT	CASSLNMRNTEAFF
-	TRBV27	many	TRBJ2-2	TGTGCCAGCAGTTTATATCAGGGTCTGGGCACCGGGGAGCTGTTTTTT	CASSLYQGLGTGELFF
TRBD2	TRBV5-1	-	TRBJ2-3	TGCGCCAGCAGCTTGGCTAGCGGGAGTGGGACAGATACGCAGTATTTT	CASSLASGSGTDTQYF
-	TRBV27	many	TRBJ1-1	TGTGCCAGCAGTTACGGCGTCATGAACACTGAAGCTTTCTTT	CASSYGVMNTEAFF
-	TRBV15	many	TRBJ2-4	TGTGCCACCAGCAGAGATCGTAGTGCGGTGAACATTCAGTACTTC	CATSRDRSAVNIQYF
TRBD1	TRBV20-1	many	TRBJ1-1	TGCAGTGCTATGGGGACAGGGGGACGCACTGAAGCTTTCTTT	CSAMGTGGRTEAFF
-	TRBV29-1	-	TRBJ2-7	TGCAGCGTTGATTTCCAAGATCACTCCTACGAGCAGTACTTC	CSVDFQDHSYEQYF
-	TRBV7-9	-	TRBJ2-1	TGTGCCAGCAGCTTATTAAGGGGGGAGTTCTTC	CASSLLRGEFF
TRBD2	TRBV18	-	TRBJ2-1	TGTGCCAGCGCCCTAAGCGGGAGGTATAATGAGCAGTTCTTC	CASALSGRYNEQFF
-	TRBV14	-	TRBJ2-1	TGTGCCAGCAGCCAATTTAAACGTCCCGTACTTGGCTACAATGAGCAGTTCTTC	CASSQFKRPVLGYNEQFF
-	TRBV6-2/TRBV6-3	few	TRBJ2-7	TGTGCCAGCAGCCCCCAGGACAGCCTCTTTGAGCAGTACTTC	CASSPQDSLFEQYF
-	TRBV18	many	TRBJ1-6	TGTGCCAGCTCACCAGGACAGACTAATTCACCCCTCCACTTT	CASSPGQTNSPLHF
TRBD2	TRBV20-1	few	TRBJ2-4	TGCAGTGTCCTTAGCGGGAGGGCCAAAAACATTCAGTACTTC	CSVLSGRAKNIQYF
-	TRBV5-1	many	TRBJ2-7	TGTGCCAGCAGTTCCGGAGGGTCCTACGAGCAGTACTTC	CASSSGGSYEQYF
-	TRBV15	-	TRBJ1-2	TGTGCCACGGGGACCCTCTATGGCTACACCTTC	CATGTLYGYTF
-	TRBV10-3	-	TRBJ2-7	TGTGCCATCAGTGAGACAGGGCGTGCGGGCTACGAGCAGTACTTC	CAISETGRAGYEQYF
-	TRBV7-8	-	TRBJ2-2	TGTGCCGGCAGCTTAGGGCCGGGAGCTGCGAACACCGGGGAGCTGTTTTTT	CAGSLGPGAANTGELFF
TRBD2	TRBV28	-	TRBJ2-5	TGTGCCAGCAGTCCCCTGACTAGCGGAAAAGAGACCCAGTACTTC	CASSPLTSGKETQYF
-	TRBV18	-	TRBJ2-7	TGTGCCAGCTCACCTTGGACGGGGTACTACGAGCAGTACTTC	CASSPWTGYYEQYF